These 19 T cell receptor beta chains share one sample of origin, sequenced in a study of control samples from healthy donors and cancer patients. Data came from immunoSEQ multiplex PCR; TCRdb stores just in-frame clones and leaves some out. The sample carries 250,000 to 300,000 clones, roughly 80% recorded once. Sequenced material: PBMCs. These receptors were collected from an older woman with lung cancer.

V usage is TRBV5-1 and J usage is TRBJ1-3; D uncertain. With 4 bases removed from V and 0 bases from J, the gap between germline ends came to 14 bases. The CDR3 totals 16 residues. In germline, CDR1 is SGHRS, CDR2 YFSETQ. The CDR3 DNA is TGCGCCAGCAGCCCGGGAGTATTTAGCTCTGGAAACACCATATATTTT. Its translation is CASSPGVFSSGNTIYF.

The chain uses TRBV11-2 and TRBJ1-2; 9 bases are shared with TRBD1. V lost 5 bases, J lost 4 bases, and 2 bases stayed unmatched. CDR3 length: 13 amino acids. The germline V gene has CDR1 SGHAT and CDR2 FQNNGV. In DNA, the CDR3 is TGTGCCAGCAGCGCGGGACAGGGCTATGGCTACACCTTC. Amino acids: CASSAGQGYGYTF.

The chain joins TRBV7-2 to TRBJ1-1, with a possible D match to TRBD1 (5 bases). This CDR3 is built from 15 residues. Between the trimmed V and J ends, which lost 1 base and 1 base, there was a span of 10 bases. Per germline, CDR1 SGHTA and CDR2 FQGNSA. The CDR3, as DNA: TGTGCCAGCAGCTTAGGGGGACTAGCGAACACTGAAGCTTTCTTT. It yields the protein CASSLGGLANTEAFF. Using reference TRBV7-2 and TRBJ1-1 for the parts outside the CDR3, the full variable domain is GAGVSQSPSNKVTEKGKDVELRCDPISGHTALYWYRQSLGQGLEFLIYFQGNSAPDKSGLPSDRFSAERTGGSVSTLTIQRTQQEDSAVYLCASSLGGLANTEAFFGQGTRLTVV.

The chain uses TRBV5-5 and TRBJ2-3; 15 positions agree with TRBD2. Germline V CDR1 and CDR2: SGHKS, YYEKEE (reference sequence). The length of the CDR3 is 16 residues. Trimming at V came to 4 bases and at J to 6 bases, leaving 6 bases not matched to a gene. CDR3 in amino acids: CASSAGLAGGQDTQYF. The CDR3 DNA sequence: TGTGCCAGCAGCGCTGGACTAGCGGGAGGGCAGGATACGCAGTATTTT.

The chain joins TRBV5-1 to TRBJ1-2; 8 bases agree with TRBD1. The CDR3 contains 15 residues. In germline, CDR1 is SGHRS, CDR2 YFSETQ. Germline trimming cut 0 bases from V and 5 bases from J; bases unmatched to any gene: 6. CDR3 sequence: CASSLEAGGRYGYTF. The DNA for the CDR3 is TGCGCCAGCAGCTTGGAGGCAGGGGGCCGATATGGCTACACCTTC. Complete variable domain (other parts from reference TRBV5-1 and TRBJ1-2): KAGVTQTPRYLIKTRGQQVTLSCSPISGHRSVSWYQQTPGQGLQFLFEYFSETQRNKGNFPGRFSGRQFSNSRSEMNVSTLELGDSALYLCASSLEAGGRYGYTFGSGTRLTVV.

The chain has TRBV7-9 and TRBJ2-7, with 11 bases matching TRBD2. V gave up 1 base and J gave up 4 bases; unmatched junction bases: 3. Germline loops: CDR1 SEHNR, CDR2 FQNEAQ (reference sequence). The CDR3 totals 15 residues. CDR3 residues: CASSLGTSGSYEQYF. CDR3 nucleotide sequence: TGTGCCAGCAGCTTAGGGACTAGCGGGTCTTACGAGCAGTACTTC.

J is TRBJ1-5 and V is TRBV19, with D possibly matching TRBD1 (5 bases). V was clipped by 3 bases and J by 2 bases, with 11 bases between them. The CDR3 spans 15 residues. CDR1 LNHDA and CDR2 SQIVND come from the germline V gene (reference sequence). The CDR3 coding sequence is TGTGCCAGTAGTATGGGGCAGTTGGGCAATCAGCCCCAGCATTTT. Encoded protein: CASSMGQLGNQPQHF.

The CDR3 reads CASRSEDTQYF. The DNA of the CDR3 is TGTGCCAGCAGGTCCGAGGATACGCAGTATTTT. The V call is TRBV28, the J call TRBJ2-3; unclear D gene. Trimming stripped 6 bases from V and 6 bases from J, with 7 bases between. CDR1 and CDR2 (germline): MDHEN, SYDVKM. CDR3 length: 11 residues.

The chain is built from TRBV5-1 and TRBJ2-5; D is unclear. This CDR3 spans 13 amino acids. Germline values: CDR1 SGHRS, CDR2 YFSETQ. Trimming pared 4 bases from V and 2 bases from J, leaving 9 bases between. The CDR3 nucleotides are TGCGCCAGCAGCATAGATACGCAAGAGACCCAGTACTTC. Protein product: CASSIDTQETQYF.

This chain connects TRBV5-1 to TRBJ1-1, with unresolved D. This CDR3 contains 15 residues. V was clipped by 0 bases and J by 1 base, with 10 bases between them. The germline V gene encodes CDR1 SGHRS and CDR2 YFSETQ. DNA for the CDR3: TGCGCCAGCAGCTTGGAATGGATGCGGAACACTGAAGCTTTCTTT. It yields the protein CASSLEWMRNTEAFF.

The chain's CDR3 is CASSEAVGTARGYTF. The CDR3 DNA is TGTGCCAGCAGTGAAGCGGTCGGGACGGCGAGAGGCTACACCTTC. The chain employs TRBV2 and TRBJ1-2, with D possibly being TRBD1 (5 bases). CDR1 is SNHLY, CDR2 FYNNEI, per germline. This CDR3 has 15 amino acids. Trimming removed 0 bases from V and 8 bases from J, with 16 bases in between.

This chain connects TRBV5-4 to TRBJ2-6; D ambiguous. Germline V gene data show CDR1 as SGHNT and CDR2 as YYREEE (reference sequence). There are 15 residues in the CDR3. V shed 4 bases and J shed 1 base, with 9 bases lying between them. CDR3 sequence reads: CASSPLRSGANVLTF. The CDR3 nucleotides read TGTGCCAGCAGCCCCCTGAGGTCTGGGGCCAACGTCCTGACTTTC.

The chain joins TRBV5-1 to TRBJ1-1; D uncertain. This CDR3 spans 14 amino acids. V gave up 3 bases and J gave up 5 bases, with 14 bases separating them. Per the germline V gene, CDR1 is SGHRS and CDR2 is YFSETQ. The DNA for the CDR3 is TGCGCCAGCAGCTGGCAGGCTTTTGGGACTGAAGCTTTCTTT. Protein product: CASSWQAFGTEAFF.

The gene calls are TRBV11-2 and TRBJ2-1; 14 positions agree with TRBD2. This CDR3 region has 15 residues. With V trimmed by 8 bases and J by 8 bases, 8 bases remained unmatched. From germline, CDR1 is SGHAT and CDR2 FQNNGV. CDR3 loop: CASGTTSGRVHEQFF. In DNA form, the CDR3 reads TGTGCCAGCGGAACGACTAGCGGGAGGGTCCATGAGCAGTTCTTC.

V is TRBV6-6 and J is TRBJ2-3; 12 bases map to TRBD2. The CDR3 spans 18 residues. V was pared by 5 bases and J by 0 bases, with 9 bases of the junction left unmatched. CDR1 and CDR2 (germline): MNHNY, SVGAGI (reference sequence). The CDR3 DNA is TGTGCCAGCAGTCGAGCTAGCGGGGGGGGTATTAGCACAGATACGCAGTATTTT. Translation: CASSRASGGGISTDTQYF.

The count of this clone is one. The chain uses TRBV24-1 and TRBJ2-3; D is unresolved. Germline V gene lookup returns CDR1 KGHDR and CDR2 SFDVKD. The CDR3 is 13 residues long. Trimming took 4 bases from V and 0 from J, leaving 4 bases between them. The CDR3, as DNA: TGTGCCACCAGTGAACCAAGCACAGATACGCAGTATTTT. This encodes CATSEPSTDTQYF.

The V gene is TRBV11-3, the J gene TRBJ2-3; 9 positions agree with TRBD2. The ends lost 1 base at V and 4 bases at J; junction bases unmatched: 6. Germline CDR1 reads SGHNT; CDR2 reads YENEEA. The CDR3 spans 16 residues. CDR3 bases: TGTGCCAGCAGCTTAGGTGGTAGCGGGAGCGCAGATACGCAGTATTTT. Translating it yields CASSLGGSGSADTQYF.

There are a few counts of this clone. The chain uses TRBV3-1 (or the pseudogene TRBV3-2) and TRBJ1-3; D gene uncertain. This CDR3 region has 13 residues. Trimming took 4 bases from V and 0 from J, leaving 4 bases between them. CDR1 is LGHDT, CDR2 YNNKEL, per germline (reference sequence). CDR3 sequence: CASSPPSGNTIYF. DNA of the CDR3: TGTGCCAGCAGCCCGCCCTCTGGAAACACCATATATTTT.

The chain uses TRBV10-3 and TRBJ2-1; 8 bases align to TRBD1. The CDR3 loop spans 14 amino acids. The ends lost 6 bases at V and 3 bases at J; junction bases unmatched: 4. Germline V CDR1 and CDR2: ENHRY, SYGVKD. The CDR3 sequence is CAIRQQGGYNEQFF. The CDR3 DNA sequence: TGTGCCATCAGACAACAGGGGGGCTACAATGAGCAGTTCTTC.